Here is one T cell receptor beta chain with its context. Its antigen remains unidentified. This specimen comes from a study of shared clonotypes between healthy human individuals. Study-level background: Those who served as donors were a couple of women and a few men between the ages of 18 and 49.

The V end lost 4 bases, the J end lost 3 bases, and 13 bases lay between the germline ends. The CDR3 runs 14 residues. Germline-derived CDR1 and CDR2 are SEHNR and FQNEAQ (reference sequence). Study outcomes and limitations: Generally, naive subsets came out with larger estimated richness than memory subsets. Generation probability values for non-shared clonotypes were lower than those for clonotypes shared by all four donors. With a handful of donors compared, approximately 5% of naive CD4 clonotypes were shared.

Only in-frame clones appear in the TCRdb table, and some are missing; sequencing was by immunoSEQ multiplex PCR. The table records over 2 million clones, about 95% of them present only once. It was CD45RO-negative cells, positively selected for CCR7, that made up naive CD8 cells, with terminally differentiated effector memory CD45RA+ cells excluded. Sequenced: naive CD8+ T cells sorted from blood. The rearrangement links TRBV7-9 to TRBJ2-7, with no clear D. This receptor was obtained from a man younger than 35 in good health. The CDR3 nucleotides read TGTGCCAGCAGCTCGGCTAACCAACTCTACGAGCAGTACTTC. Translation gives CASSSANQLYEQYF.